This T cell receptor (beta chain) was identified in a study of T cell repertoires in ileal Crohn's disease. Details on this clone: Its target is unknown.

The study, taken as a whole, reports: Clonality above 26.8% at surgery always came with endoscopic recurrence. Postoperative endoscopy occurred within one year, median about 7.3 months.

Time point defined: neoterminal ileum biopsy at postoperative endoscopy, about 6 months after surgery. Using immunoSEQ multiplex PCR, the repertoire was profiled, and TCRdb retains in-frame clones only, with some absent. The data contain about 60,000 clones, approximately 91% of them singletons. The clonotype was recovered from an adult with Crohn's disease. Sequenced: ileal tissue.

Written as DNA, the CDR3 is TGTGCCAGCAGCGGGGGCGCCCTCCTTGAAGCTTTCTTT. It encodes CASSGGALLEAFF. This chain connects TRBV5-8 to TRBJ1-1; TRBD1 might be the D (6 bases). From germline, CDR1 is SGHTS and CDR2 YDEGEE. Trimming pared 4 bases from V and 7 bases from J, leaving 14 bases between. The length of the CDR3 is 13 residues.